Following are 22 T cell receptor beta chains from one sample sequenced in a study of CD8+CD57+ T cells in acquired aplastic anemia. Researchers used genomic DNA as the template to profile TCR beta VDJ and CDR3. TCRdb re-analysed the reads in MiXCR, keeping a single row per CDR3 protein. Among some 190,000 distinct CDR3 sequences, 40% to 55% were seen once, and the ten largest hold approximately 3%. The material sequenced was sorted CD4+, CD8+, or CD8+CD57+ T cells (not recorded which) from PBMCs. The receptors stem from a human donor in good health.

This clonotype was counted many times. CDR3 in DNA: TGTGCCAGCAGCCAAGGGCTAGCGCACTACGAGCAGTACTTC. Translation gives CASSQGLAHYEQYF. The chain joins TRBV14 to TRBJ2-7, with D possibly matching TRBD2 (6 bases). Germline V lookup: CDR1 SGHDN, CDR2 FVKESK. This CDR3 has 14 residues. V was clipped by 1 base and J by 3 bases, with 10 bases between them.

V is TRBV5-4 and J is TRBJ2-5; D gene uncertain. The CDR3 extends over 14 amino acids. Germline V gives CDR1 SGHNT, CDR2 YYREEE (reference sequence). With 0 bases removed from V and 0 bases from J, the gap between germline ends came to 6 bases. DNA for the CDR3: TGTGCCAGCAGCTTGGGGCAGAACCAAGAGACCCAGTACTTC. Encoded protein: CASSLGQNQETQYF.

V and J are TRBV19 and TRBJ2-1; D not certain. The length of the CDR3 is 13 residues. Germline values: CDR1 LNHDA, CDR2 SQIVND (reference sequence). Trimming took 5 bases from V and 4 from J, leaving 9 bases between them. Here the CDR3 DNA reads TGTGCCAGTAGTTTCTTAGGGTACAATGAGCAGTTCTTC. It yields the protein CASSFLGYNEQFF.

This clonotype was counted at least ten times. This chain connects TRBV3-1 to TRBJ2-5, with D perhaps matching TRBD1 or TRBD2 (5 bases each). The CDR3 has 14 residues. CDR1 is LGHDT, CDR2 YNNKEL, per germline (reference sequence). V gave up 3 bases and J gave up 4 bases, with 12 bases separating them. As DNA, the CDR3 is TGTGCCAGCAGCCACTCCCCGGGGCGAGAGACCCAGTACTTC. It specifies CASSHSPGRETQYF.

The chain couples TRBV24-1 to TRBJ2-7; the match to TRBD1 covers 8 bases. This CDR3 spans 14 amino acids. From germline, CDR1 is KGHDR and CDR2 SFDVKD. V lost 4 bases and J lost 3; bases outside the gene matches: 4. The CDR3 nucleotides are TGTGCCACCAGTGACGGACAGGGCAACTACGAGCAGTACTTC. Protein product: CATSDGQGNYEQYF.

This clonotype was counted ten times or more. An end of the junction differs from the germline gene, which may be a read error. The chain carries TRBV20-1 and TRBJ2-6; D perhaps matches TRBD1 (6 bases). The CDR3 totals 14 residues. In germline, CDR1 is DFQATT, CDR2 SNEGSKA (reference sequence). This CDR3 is CSARDRPGANVLTF. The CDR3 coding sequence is TGCAGTGCAAGAGACAGGCCTGGGGCCAACGTCCTGACTTTC.

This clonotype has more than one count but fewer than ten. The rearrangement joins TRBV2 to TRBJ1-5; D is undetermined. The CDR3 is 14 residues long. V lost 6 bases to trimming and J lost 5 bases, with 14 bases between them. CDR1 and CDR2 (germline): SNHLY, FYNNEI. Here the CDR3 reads CASSKLQDDQPQHF. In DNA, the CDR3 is TGTGCCAGCAGCAAACTGCAGGATGATCAGCCCCAGCATTTT.

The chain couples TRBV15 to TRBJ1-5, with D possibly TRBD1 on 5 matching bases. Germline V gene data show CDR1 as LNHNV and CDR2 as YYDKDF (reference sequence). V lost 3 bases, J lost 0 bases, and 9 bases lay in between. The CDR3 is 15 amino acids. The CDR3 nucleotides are TGTGCCACCAGCAGTCGACAGATTAGCAATCAGCCCCAGCATTTT. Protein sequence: CATSSRQISNQPQHF.

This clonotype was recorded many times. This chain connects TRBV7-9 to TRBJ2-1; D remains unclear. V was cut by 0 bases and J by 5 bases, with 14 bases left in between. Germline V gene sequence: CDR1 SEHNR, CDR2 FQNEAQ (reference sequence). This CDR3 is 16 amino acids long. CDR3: CASSLADQPGHNEQFF. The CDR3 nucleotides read TGTGCCAGCAGCTTAGCCGACCAACCGGGCCACAATGAGCAGTTCTTC.

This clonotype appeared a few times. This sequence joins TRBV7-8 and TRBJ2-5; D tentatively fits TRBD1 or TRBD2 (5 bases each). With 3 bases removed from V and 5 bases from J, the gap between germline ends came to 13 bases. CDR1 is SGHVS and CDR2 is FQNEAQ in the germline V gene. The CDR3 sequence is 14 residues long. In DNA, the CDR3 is TGTGCCAGCAGCTTGTGGGGGATCAAGGAGACCCAGTACTTC. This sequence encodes CASSLWGIKETQYF.

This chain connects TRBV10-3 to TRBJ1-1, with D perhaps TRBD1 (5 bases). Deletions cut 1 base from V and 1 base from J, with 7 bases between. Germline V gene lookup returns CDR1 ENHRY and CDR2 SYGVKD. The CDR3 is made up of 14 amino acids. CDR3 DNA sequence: TGTGCCATCAGTGAGTTACAGGAGAACACTGAAGCTTTCTTT. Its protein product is CAISELQENTEAFF.

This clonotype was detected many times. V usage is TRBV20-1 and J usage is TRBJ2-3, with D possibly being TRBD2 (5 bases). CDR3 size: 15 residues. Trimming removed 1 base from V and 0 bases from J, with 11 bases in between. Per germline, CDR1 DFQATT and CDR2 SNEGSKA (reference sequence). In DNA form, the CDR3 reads TGCAGTGCTAGAGGCCCCGGGGTTAGCACAGATACGCAGTATTTT. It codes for CSARGPGVSTDTQYF.

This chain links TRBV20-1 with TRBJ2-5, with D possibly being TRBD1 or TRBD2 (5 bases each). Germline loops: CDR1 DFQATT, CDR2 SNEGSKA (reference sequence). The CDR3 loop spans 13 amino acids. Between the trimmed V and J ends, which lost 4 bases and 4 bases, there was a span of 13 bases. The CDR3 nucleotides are TGCAGTGCTACGGGTGGGGGTGGAGAGACCCAGTACTTC. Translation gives CSATGGGGETQYF.

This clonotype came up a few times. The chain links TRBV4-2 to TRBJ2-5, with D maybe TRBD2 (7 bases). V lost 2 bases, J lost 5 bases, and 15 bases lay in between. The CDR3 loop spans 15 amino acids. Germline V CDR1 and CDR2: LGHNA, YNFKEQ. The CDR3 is CASSQTGGAQETQYF. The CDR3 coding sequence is TGTGCCAGCAGCCAAACGGGGGGCGCTCAGGAGACCCAGTACTTC.

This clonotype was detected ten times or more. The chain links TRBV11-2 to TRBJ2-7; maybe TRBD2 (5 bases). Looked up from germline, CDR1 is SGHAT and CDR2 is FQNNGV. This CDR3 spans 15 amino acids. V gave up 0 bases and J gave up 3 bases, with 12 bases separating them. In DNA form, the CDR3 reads TGTGCCAGCAGCTTAGAACTCCGAGGGATCTACGAGCAGTACTTC. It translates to CASSLELRGIYEQYF.

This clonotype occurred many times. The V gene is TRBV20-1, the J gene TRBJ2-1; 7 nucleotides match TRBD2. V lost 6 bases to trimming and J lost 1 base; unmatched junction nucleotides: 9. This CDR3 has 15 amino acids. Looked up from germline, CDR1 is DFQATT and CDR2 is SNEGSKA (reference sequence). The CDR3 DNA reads TGCAGTGCGTCTGGCGGGAGCTCTTCCTACAATGAGCAGTTCTTC. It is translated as CSASGGSSSYNEQFF.

The CDR3 nucleotides read TGCGCCAGCTCCACTCACTCACAGGCTCCCTACGAGCAGTACTTC. It encodes CASSTHSQAPYEQYF. The chain is built from TRBV10-2 and TRBJ2-7; possibly TRBD1 for D (5 bases). CDR1 is WSHSY and CDR2 is SAAADI in the germline V gene. This CDR3 contains 15 residues. Trimming shortened V by 8 bases and J by 2 bases, and 19 bases separated the two germline ends.

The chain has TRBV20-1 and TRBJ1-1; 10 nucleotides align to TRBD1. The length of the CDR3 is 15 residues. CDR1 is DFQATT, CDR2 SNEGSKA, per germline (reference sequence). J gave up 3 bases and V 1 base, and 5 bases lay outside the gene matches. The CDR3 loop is CSARADRGLDTEAFF. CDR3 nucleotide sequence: TGCAGTGCTAGAGCTGACAGGGGGCTGGACACTGAAGCTTTCTTT.

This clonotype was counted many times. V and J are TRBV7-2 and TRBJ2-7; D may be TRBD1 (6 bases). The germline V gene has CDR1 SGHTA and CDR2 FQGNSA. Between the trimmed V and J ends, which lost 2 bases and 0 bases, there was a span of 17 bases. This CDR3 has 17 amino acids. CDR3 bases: TGTGCCAGCAGCTTAACCCGCCGGGACAAGGTCTCCTACGAGCAGTACTTC. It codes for CASSLTRRDKVSYEQYF.

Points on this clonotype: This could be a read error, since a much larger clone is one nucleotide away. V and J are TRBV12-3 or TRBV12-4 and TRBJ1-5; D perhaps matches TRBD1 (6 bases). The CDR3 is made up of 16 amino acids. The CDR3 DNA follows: TGTGCCTGCAGTCCCAGAGGGGGGAATAGCAATCAGCCCCAGCATTTT. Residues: CACSPRGGNSNQPQHF.

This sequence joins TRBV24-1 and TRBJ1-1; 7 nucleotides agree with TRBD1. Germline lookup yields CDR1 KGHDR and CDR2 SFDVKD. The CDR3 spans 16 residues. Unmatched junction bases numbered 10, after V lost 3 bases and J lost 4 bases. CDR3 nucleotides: TGTGCCACCAGTGATCCCGGGGGAGGGGGCTCCACTGAAGCTTTCTTT. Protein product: CATSDPGGGGSTEAFF.

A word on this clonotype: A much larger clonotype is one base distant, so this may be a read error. The CDR3 is CACSPNADTQYF. The CDR3 DNA follows: TGCGCCTGCAGCCCTAACGCAGATACGCAGTATTTT. The V call is TRBV5-1, the J call TRBJ2-3; D is undetermined. This CDR3 is 12 amino acids long. The germline gives CDR1 SGHRS, CDR2 YFSETQ.